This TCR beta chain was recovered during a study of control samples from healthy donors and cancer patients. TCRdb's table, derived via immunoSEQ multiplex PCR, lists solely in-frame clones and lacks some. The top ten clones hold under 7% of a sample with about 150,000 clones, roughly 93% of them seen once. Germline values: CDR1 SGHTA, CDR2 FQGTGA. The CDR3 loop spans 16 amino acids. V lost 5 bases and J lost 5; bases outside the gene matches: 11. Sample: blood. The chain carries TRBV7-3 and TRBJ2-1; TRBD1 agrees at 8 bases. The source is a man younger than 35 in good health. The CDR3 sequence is CASSPNSGTGNNEQFF. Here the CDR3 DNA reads TGTGCCAGCAGCCCTAACTCCGGGACAGGAAACAATGAGCAGTTCTTC.